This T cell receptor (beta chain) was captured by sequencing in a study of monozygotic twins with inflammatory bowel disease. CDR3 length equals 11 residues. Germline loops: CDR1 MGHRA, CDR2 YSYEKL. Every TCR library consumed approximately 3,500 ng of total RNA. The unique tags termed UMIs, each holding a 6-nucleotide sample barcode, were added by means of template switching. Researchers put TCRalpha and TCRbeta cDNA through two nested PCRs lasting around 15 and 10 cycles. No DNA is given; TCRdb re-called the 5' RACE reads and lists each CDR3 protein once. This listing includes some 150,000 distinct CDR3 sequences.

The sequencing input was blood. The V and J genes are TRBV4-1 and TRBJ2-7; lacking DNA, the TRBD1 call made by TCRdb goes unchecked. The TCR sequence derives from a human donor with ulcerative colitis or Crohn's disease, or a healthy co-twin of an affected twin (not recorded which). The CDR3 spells CASSHNRGQYF.